Reported below is one T cell receptor beta chain. This entry belongs to a study of regulatory T cells in long-lasting Graves disease. Trimming took 0 bases from V and 8 from J; bases not matched to a gene: 3. The CDR3 is 13 residues long. The V gene's germline CDR1 is MNHEY and CDR2 SVGAGI. TCR beta libraries were built with iRepertoire HTBI primers and Arm-PCR of CDR3 regions. TCRdb processed the multiplex PCR reads anew with MiXCR; each CDR3 protein has one entry. The data show over 650,000 distinct CDR3 sequences, about 32% seen once. Time point in this sample: persistent/refractory GD, antithyroid drugs over 5 years with positive TRAb. PBMCs were the source of the RNA used for TCR sequencing.

The source of this sequence is a female donor with Graves disease. The sequencing used peripheral blood mononuclear cells (PBMCs), collected when the disease was refractory, from a patient treated with antithyroid drugs. This chain joins TRBV6-5 and TRBJ1-2; 7 bases map to TRBD1. The CDR3 DNA is TGTGCCAGCAGTTACTCGACAGGGACCGGCTACACCTTC. It is translated as CASSYSTGTGYTF.